This T cell receptor (beta chain) was recorded in a study of response to subunit inactivated influenza vaccine. Study results and caveats: Authors suggested each seasonal flu vaccination may recruit only limited numbers of new T cells.

Comments on this clonotype: Its antigen is unknown.

TCRdb re-derived calls from the RT-PCR reads in MiXCR, one entry per CDR3 protein. The data hold 650,000 to 800,000 distinct CDR3 sequences, with approximately 15% observed a single time. This CDR3 region has 17 residues. The V gene end was trimmed by 3 bases and the J gene end by 6 bases; junction bases not matched to a gene: 12. Germline V gene sequence: CDR1 KGHDR, CDR2 SFDVKD. This TCR derives from a man between 45 and 60 years old who received an inactivated influenza vaccine. V gene TRBV24-1 combines with J gene TRBJ2-7, with TRBD1 matching over 11 bases. The starting material was PBMCs from blood, obtained 14 to 15 days before vaccination. The CDR3 DNA reads as TGTGCCACCAGTGATCCCCGGACAGGGGGCCTCGAGGGCGAGCAGTACTTC. Its protein is CATSDPRTGGLEGEQYF.